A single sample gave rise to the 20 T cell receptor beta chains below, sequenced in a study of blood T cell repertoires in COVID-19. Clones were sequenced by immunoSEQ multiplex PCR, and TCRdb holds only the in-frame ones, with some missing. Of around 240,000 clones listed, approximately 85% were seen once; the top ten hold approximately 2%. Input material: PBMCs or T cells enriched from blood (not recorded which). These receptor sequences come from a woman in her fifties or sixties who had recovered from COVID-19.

The CDR3 sequence is CASGHSTGELFF. CDR3 DNA: TGTGCTAGTGGGCATAGCACCGGGGAGCTGTTTTTT. V usage is TRBV12-5 and J usage is TRBJ2-2; unclear D gene. The V gene's germline CDR1 is LGHNT and CDR2 FRNRAP. V gave up 6 bases and J gave up 4 bases, with 6 bases separating them. This CDR3 has 12 residues.

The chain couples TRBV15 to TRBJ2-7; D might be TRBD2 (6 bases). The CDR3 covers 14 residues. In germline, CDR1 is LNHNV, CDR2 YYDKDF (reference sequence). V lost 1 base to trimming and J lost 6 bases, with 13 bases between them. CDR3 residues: CATSRVGGVAEQYF. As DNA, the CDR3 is TGTGCCACCAGCAGAGTGGGGGGAGTGGCCGAGCAGTACTTC.

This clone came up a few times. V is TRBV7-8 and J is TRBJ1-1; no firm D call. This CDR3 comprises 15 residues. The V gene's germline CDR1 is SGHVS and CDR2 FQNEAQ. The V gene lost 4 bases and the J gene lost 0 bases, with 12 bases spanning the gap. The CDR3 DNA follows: TGTGCCAGCAGCTCGCACCAGGTGTTGAACACTGAAGCTTTCTTT. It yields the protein CASSSHQVLNTEAFF.

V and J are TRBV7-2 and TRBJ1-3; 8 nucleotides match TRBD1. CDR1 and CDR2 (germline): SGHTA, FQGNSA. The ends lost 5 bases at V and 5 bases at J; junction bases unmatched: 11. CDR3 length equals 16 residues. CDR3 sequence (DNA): TGTGCCAGCAGCCCCGCAGGGACAGGTGGAAGAAACACCATATATTTT. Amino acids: CASSPAGTGGRNTIYF. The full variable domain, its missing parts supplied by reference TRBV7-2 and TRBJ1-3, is GAGVSQSPSNKVTEKGKDVELRCDPISGHTALYWYRQSLGQGLEFLIYFQGNSAPDKSGLPSDRFSAERTGGSVSTLTIQRTQQEDSAVYLCASSPAGTGGRNTIYFGEGSWLTVV.

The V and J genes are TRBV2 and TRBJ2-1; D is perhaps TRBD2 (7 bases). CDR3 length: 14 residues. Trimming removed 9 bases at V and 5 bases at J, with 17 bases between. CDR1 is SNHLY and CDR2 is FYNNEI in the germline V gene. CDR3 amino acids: CASNRRGGNNEQFF. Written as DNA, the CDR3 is TGTGCCAGTAATAGGAGGGGGGGAAACAATGAGCAGTTCTTC.

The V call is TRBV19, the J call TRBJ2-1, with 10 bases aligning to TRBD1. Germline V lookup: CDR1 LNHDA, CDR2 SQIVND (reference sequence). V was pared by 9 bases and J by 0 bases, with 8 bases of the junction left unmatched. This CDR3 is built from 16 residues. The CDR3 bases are TGTGCCAGCCGACAGGGGGCTCGAAGCTCCTACAATGAGCAGTTCTTC. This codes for CASRQGARSSYNEQFF.

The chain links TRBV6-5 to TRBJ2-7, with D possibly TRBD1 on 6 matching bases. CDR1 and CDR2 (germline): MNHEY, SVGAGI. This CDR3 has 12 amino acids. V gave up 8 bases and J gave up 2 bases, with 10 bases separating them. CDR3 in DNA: TGTGCCAGCCTCAGGGGACCCTACGAGCAGTACTTC. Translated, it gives CASLRGPYEQYF.

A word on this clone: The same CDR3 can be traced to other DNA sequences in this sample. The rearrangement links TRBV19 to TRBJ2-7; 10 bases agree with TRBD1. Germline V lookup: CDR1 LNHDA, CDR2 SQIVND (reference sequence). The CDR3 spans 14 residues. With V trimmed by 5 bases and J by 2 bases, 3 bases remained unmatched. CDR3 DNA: TGTGCCAGTAGTCCGGGACAGGGGCCCTACGAGCAGTACTTC. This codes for CASSPGQGPYEQYF. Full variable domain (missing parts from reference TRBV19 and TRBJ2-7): DGGITQSPKYLFRKEGQNVTLSCEQNLNHDAMYWYRQDPGQGLRLIYYSQIVNDFQKGDIAEGYSVSREKKESFPLTVTSAQKNPTAFYLCASSPGQGPYEQYFGPGTRLTVT.

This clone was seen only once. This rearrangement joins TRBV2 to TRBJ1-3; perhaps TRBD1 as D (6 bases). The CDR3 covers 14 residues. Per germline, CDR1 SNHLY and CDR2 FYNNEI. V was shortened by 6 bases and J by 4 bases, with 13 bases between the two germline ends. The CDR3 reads CASRRGGEGNTIYF. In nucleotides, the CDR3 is TGTGCCAGCAGGAGGGGGGGAGAAGGAAACACCATATATTTT.

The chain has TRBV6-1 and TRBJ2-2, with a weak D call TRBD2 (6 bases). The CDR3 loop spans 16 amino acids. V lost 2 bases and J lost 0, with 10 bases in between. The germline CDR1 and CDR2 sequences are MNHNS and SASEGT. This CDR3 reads CASSENGGTNTGELFF. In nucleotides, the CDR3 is TGTGCCAGCAGTGAAAACGGCGGGACGAACACCGGGGAGCTGTTTTTT.

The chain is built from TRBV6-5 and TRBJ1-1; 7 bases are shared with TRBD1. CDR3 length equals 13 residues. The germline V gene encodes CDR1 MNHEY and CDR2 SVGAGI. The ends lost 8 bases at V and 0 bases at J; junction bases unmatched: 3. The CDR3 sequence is CASQGVVNTEAFF. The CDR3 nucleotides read TGTGCCAGCCAGGGGGTCGTGAACACTGAAGCTTTCTTT.

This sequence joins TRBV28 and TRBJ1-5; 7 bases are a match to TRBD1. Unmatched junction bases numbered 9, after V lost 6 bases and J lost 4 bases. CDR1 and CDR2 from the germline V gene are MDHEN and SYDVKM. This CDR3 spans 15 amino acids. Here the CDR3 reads CASRYVGTVNQPQHF. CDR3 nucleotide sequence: TGTGCCAGCAGGTATGTAGGGACAGTTAATCAGCCCCAGCATTTT.

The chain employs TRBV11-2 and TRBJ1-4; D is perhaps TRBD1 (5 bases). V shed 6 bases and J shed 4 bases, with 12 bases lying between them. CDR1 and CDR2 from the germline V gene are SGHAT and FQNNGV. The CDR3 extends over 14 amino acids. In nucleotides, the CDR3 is TGTGCCAGCAGTCTACCGGGGGGTAATGAAAAACTGTTTTTT. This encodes CASSLPGGNEKLFF.

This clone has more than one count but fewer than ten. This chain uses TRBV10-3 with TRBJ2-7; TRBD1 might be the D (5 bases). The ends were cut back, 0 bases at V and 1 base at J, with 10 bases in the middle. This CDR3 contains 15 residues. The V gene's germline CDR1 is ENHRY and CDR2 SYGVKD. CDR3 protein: CAISESQGRSYEQYF. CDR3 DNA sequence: TGTGCCATCAGTGAGTCGCAGGGTAGATCCTACGAGCAGTACTTC.

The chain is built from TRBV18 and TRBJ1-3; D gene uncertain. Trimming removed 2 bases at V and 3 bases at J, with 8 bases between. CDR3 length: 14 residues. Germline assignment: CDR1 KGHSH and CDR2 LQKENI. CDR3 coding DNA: TGTGCCAGCTCACCAACGGGGATTGGAAACACCATATATTTT. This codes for CASSPTGIGNTIYF.

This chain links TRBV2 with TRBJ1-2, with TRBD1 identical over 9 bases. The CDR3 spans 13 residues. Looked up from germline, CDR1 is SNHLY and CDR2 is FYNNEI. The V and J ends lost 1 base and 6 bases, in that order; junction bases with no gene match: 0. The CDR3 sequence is CASSEDRGHGYTF. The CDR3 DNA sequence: TGTGCCAGCAGTGAAGACAGGGGGCATGGCTACACCTTC.

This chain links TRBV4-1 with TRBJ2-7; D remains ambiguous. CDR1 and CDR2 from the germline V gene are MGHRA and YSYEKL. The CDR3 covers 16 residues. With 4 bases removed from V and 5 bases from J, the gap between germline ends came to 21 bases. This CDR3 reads CASSPRLYGPTDEQYF. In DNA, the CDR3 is TGCGCCAGCAGCCCCCGACTTTACGGTCCCACCGACGAGCAGTACTTC.

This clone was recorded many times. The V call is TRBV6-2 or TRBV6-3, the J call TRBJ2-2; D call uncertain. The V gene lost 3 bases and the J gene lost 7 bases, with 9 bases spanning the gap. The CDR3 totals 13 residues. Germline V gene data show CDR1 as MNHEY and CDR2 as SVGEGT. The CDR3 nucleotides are TGTGCCAGCAGTTATAGAGGTCACGGGGAGCTGTTTTTT. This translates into CASSYRGHGELFF.

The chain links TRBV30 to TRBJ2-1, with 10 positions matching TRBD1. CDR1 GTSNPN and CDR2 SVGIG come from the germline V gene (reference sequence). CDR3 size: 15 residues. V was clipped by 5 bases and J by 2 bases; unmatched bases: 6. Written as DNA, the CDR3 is TGTGCCTGGGAGAGGGACAGGGGTCCCTACAATGAGCAGTTCTTC. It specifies CAWERDRGPYNEQFF.

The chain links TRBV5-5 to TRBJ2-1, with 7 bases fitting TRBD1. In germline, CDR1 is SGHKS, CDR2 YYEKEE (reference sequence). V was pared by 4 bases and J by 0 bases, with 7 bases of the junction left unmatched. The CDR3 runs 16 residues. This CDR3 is CASSRTGTDSYNEQFF. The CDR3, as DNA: TGTGCCAGCAGCCGAACCGGGACAGACTCCTACAATGAGCAGTTCTTC.